This paragraph reports one T cell receptor beta chain. This entry belongs to a study of blood T cell repertoires in COVID-19. Study in general: PBMCs, B-cell-depleted T cells, or T cells provided the cDNA or gDNA that made up the material.

Some clones are missing from TCRdb's copy, which holds only in-frame ones; the method was immunoSEQ multiplex PCR. The sample contains approximately 170,000 clones, approximately 88% of which appear only once. Trimming at V came to 0 bases and at J to 0 bases, leaving 6 bases not matched to a gene. Germline V gene sequence: CDR1 KGHDR, CDR2 SFDVKD. This CDR3 is built from 17 residues. Two consecutive negative NP/OP PCR tests, clearance, or resolved symptoms defined Cohort 3 recovery. The V call is TRBV24-1, the J call TRBJ1-1; 7 bases line up with TRBD1. The clonotype originates from a woman between 18 and 30 years old who had recovered from COVID-19. Sequencing was performed on PBMCs or T cells enriched from blood (not recorded which). CDR3 amino acids: CATSDLIGTDLNTEAFF. The CDR3 DNA reads TGTGCCACCAGTGATTTGATAGGGACAGATCTGAACACTGAAGCTTTCTTT.